The 26 T cell receptor beta chains below come from one sample, sequenced in a study of T-cell reconstitution after alpha-beta-depleted transplantation in children. The library targeted TCRbeta and was prepared with unique molecular identifiers. TCRdb redid the calling of the PCR reads with MiXCR, one entry per CDR3 protein. The table lists 200,000 to 250,000 distinct CDR3 sequences, 8.5% to 10% of them singletons. The specimen was PBMCs from the stem cell graft donor, collected from the stem cell graft. Every receptor here comes from a human donor who donated a stem cell graft to a child with acute lymphoblastic leukemia.

This clonotype was seen repeatedly, ten times or more. In DNA, the CDR3 is TGTGCCAGCAGTAGGGACAGGTGGAATGGGGCCAACGTCCTGACTTTC. Encoded protein: CASSRDRWNGANVLTF. The chain links TRBV12-3 or TRBV12-4 to TRBJ2-6; TRBD1 matches at 8 bases. Germline trimming cut 5 bases from V and 3 bases from J; bases unmatched to any gene: 6. The CDR3 loop spans 16 amino acids.

The rearrangement links TRBV4-3 to TRBJ2-7, with D unclear. The CDR3 runs to 13 residues. Germline V gives CDR1 LGHNA, CDR2 YSLEER. Between the trimmed V and J ends, which lost 0 bases and 3 bases, there was a span of 6 bases. The CDR3 sequence is CASSQDMVYEQYF. CDR3 DNA sequence: TGCGCCAGCAGCCAAGACATGGTCTACGAGCAGTACTTC.

At least ten counts were recorded for this clonotype. The chain couples TRBV12-3 or TRBV12-4 to TRBJ2-7; 8 bases fit TRBD2. This CDR3 has 15 amino acids. V dropped 4 bases and J dropped 4; count of bases not matched to a gene: 9. The CDR3 is CASSSPGSGVYEQYF. The CDR3, as DNA: TGTGCCAGCAGTTCCCCGGGTAGCGGGGTATACGAGCAGTACTTC.

Here the CDR3 reads CASSFGQGPGNTIYF. The CDR3 coding sequence is TGTGCCAGCAGCTTCGGACAGGGCCCTGGAAACACCATATATTTT. J is TRBJ1-3 and V is TRBV11-1, with 8 bases aligning to TRBD1. This CDR3 is 15 amino acids long. Germline CDR1 is SGHAT and CDR2 is FQDESV (reference sequence). Losses at the gene ends were 3 bases for V and 2 bases for J; bases not matched to a gene: 3.

The chain couples TRBV11-1 to TRBJ2-5, with TRBD2 as a possible D gene (5 bases). Trimming removed 5 bases from V and 0 bases from J, with 22 bases in between. The CDR3 contains 18 residues. Germline V CDR1 and CDR2: SGHAT, FQDESV (reference sequence). The CDR3 sequence is CASSLLRRGLLYQETQYF. CDR3 nucleotide sequence: TGTGCCAGCAGCCTCCTTCGACGGGGTCTGCTGTACCAAGAGACCCAGTACTTC.

The table lists this clonotype with a few counts. The chain uses TRBV4-2 and TRBJ1-5; TRBD1 matches 11 bases. Germline V lookup: CDR1 LGHNA, CDR2 YNFKEQ. The CDR3 sequence is 20 residues long. The trim removed 0 bases at V and 9 bases at J, leaving 19 bases unmatched. The CDR3 bases are TGTGCCAGCAGCCAAGACGCCTGGACAGGGGGCGCCGGACGTTATCGGCCCCAGCATTTT. Its protein is CASSQDAWTGGAGRYRPQHF.

Ten or more counts support this clonotype. This chain links TRBV6-5 with TRBJ1-3; unclear D gene. Germline loops: CDR1 MNHEY, CDR2 SVGAGI. This CDR3 has 13 amino acids. V lost 10 bases to trimming and J lost 1 base, with 11 bases between them. The CDR3 reads CATTGVSGNTIYF. CDR3 sequence (DNA): TGTGCCACCACCGGGGTTTCTGGAAACACCATATATTTT.

This clonotype was observed a handful of times. The rearrangement joins TRBV20-1 to TRBJ2-1, with TRBD2 identical over 14 bases. Trimming removed 0 bases from V and 2 bases from J; junction bases left unmatched: 6. The CDR3 runs to 18 residues. From germline, CDR1 is DFQATT and CDR2 SNEGSKA (reference sequence). This CDR3 is CSARDRLAGGPPYNEQFF. DNA of the CDR3: TGCAGTGCTAGAGATCGACTAGCGGGGGGGCCGCCCTACAATGAGCAGTTCTTC.

This clonotype has only a few counts. The rearrangement links TRBV4-2 to TRBJ1-5; D ambiguous. In germline, CDR1 is LGHNA, CDR2 YNFKEQ. The CDR3 covers 15 residues. The germline V and J ends were trimmed by 2 bases and 2 bases, with 10 bases remaining between them. The CDR3 region has the DNA TGTGCCAGCAGCCAACAGGATGGGGGCAATCAGCCCCAGCATTTT. Amino acids: CASSQQDGGNQPQHF.

This clonotype was found many times. The chain carries TRBV12-3 or TRBV12-4 and TRBJ1-1; 8 nucleotides match TRBD1. This CDR3 is 15 amino acids long. V shed 4 bases and J 0 bases; nucleotides not matched to a gene: 4. The CDR3 DNA reads as TGTGCCAGCAGTTCCCGGACAGGGCTGAACACTGAAGCTTTCTTT. Amino acid sequence: CASSSRTGLNTEAFF.

J is TRBJ2-5 and V is TRBV12-3 or TRBV12-4; the D is unclear. Between the trimmed V and J ends, which lost 1 base and 5 bases, there was a span of 11 bases. CDR3 length: 14 amino acids. The CDR3 sequence is CASSLGVTRETQYF. As DNA, the CDR3 is TGTGCCAGCAGTTTAGGGGTGACGAGGGAGACCCAGTACTTC.

This clonotype occurred many times. The genes are TRBV27 and TRBJ2-3; 13 bases are a match to TRBD2. J lost 3 bases, V lost 10 bases, and 10 bases had no gene match. Germline CDR1 MNHEY, CDR2 SMNVEV (reference sequence). The CDR3 is made up of 16 amino acids. The CDR3 region is CATLTSGGAQTDTQYF. CDR3 nucleotides: TGTGCCACCCTAACTAGCGGGGGGGCCCAAACAGATACGCAGTATTTT.

The chain joins TRBV7-8 to TRBJ1-1; D not resolved. The length of the CDR3 is 14 residues. The ends were cut back, 5 bases at V and 1 base at J, with 11 bases in the middle. CDR1 is SGHVS, CDR2 FQNEAQ, per germline. The CDR3 DNA reads as TGTGCCAGCAGCCCCGGGTCCTGGAACACTGAAGCTTTCTTT. Translated: CASSPGSWNTEAFF.

This clonotype was observed many times. The gene calls are TRBV10-3 and TRBJ2-1; D call uncertain. The CDR3 covers 13 residues. Germline CDR1 reads ENHRY; CDR2 reads SYGVKD. V lost 2 bases to trimming and J lost 6 bases, with 8 bases between them. As DNA, the CDR3 is TGTGCCATCAGTGAGGGACCGTTCAATGAGCAGTTCTTC. It specifies CAISEGPFNEQFF.

This clonotype has a handful of counts. The chain joins TRBV20-1 to TRBJ2-7, with D perhaps matching TRBD1 or TRBD2 (5 bases each). V was clipped by 8 bases and J by 2 bases, with 19 bases between them. The CDR3 sequence is 14 residues long. CDR1 is DFQATT, CDR2 SNEGSKA, per germline (reference sequence). The CDR3 nucleotides read TGCAGTACCCTAGCCGCAGGGAATACCTACGAGCAGTACTTC. Translating gives CSTLAAGNTYEQYF.

This clonotype was counted at least ten times. This chain joins TRBV12-3 or TRBV12-4 and TRBJ1-1, with TRBD1 matching 10 bases. This CDR3 is built from 15 residues. Unmatched junction bases numbered 7, after V lost 5 bases and J lost 4 bases. The CDR3 DNA follows: TGTGCCAGCAGTATACGGGGACAGGGGTCCACTGAAGCTTTCTTT. The encoded protein is CASSIRGQGSTEAFF.

This sequence joins TRBV27 and TRBJ2-7; D is undetermined. V was cut by 6 bases and J by 9 bases, with 18 bases left in between. This CDR3 is 13 amino acids long. Germline V gene lookup returns CDR1 MNHEY and CDR2 SMNVEV (reference sequence). DNA of the CDR3: TGTGCCAGCAGCGAGATAGGACGCGGCGTGCAGTACTTC. This encodes CASSEIGRGVQYF.

This clonotype showed up many times. CDR3: CASSQDARMNTEAFF. DNA of the CDR3: TGCGCCAGCAGCCAAGATGCCAGAATGAACACTGAAGCTTTCTTT. The chain recombines TRBV4-3 with TRBJ1-1; D unresolved. CDR3 size: 15 residues. Germline V lookup: CDR1 LGHNA, CDR2 YSLEER. The germline V and J ends were trimmed by 0 bases and 0 bases, with 8 bases remaining between them.

This clonotype came up a few times. As DNA, the CDR3 is TGTGCCAGCACCGCGGGACAGGGGGCAAGTCAGCCCCAGCATTTT. Encoded protein: CASTAGQGASQPQHF. This chain links TRBV12-3 or TRBV12-4 with TRBJ1-5; TRBD1 matches 12 bases. The CDR3 totals 15 residues. Trimming took 7 bases from V and 6 from J; bases not matched to a gene: 7.

The chain has TRBV12-3 or TRBV12-4 and TRBJ2-1, with D perhaps matching TRBD1 or TRBD2 (5 bases each). V lost 4 bases to trimming and J lost 8 bases, with 18 bases between them. The CDR3 spans 15 residues. The CDR3 here is CASSSQVGDLDEQFF. The CDR3 bases are TGTGCCAGCAGTTCACAGGTGGGGGATTTGGATGAGCAGTTCTTC.

This clonotype was recorded many times. The chain employs TRBV5-6 and TRBJ2-1; no reliable D call. Germline V gives CDR1 SGHDT, CDR2 YYEEEE. Trimming left V 6 bases short and J 4 bases short, with 14 bases between. The CDR3 contains 14 residues. CDR3 in amino acids: CASTTSRRYNEQFF. The CDR3 bases are TGTGCCAGCACCACATCAAGGCGATACAATGAGCAGTTCTTC. Combining the CDR3 with reference TRBV5-6 and TRBJ2-1 gives the whole variable domain DAGVTQSPTHLIKTRGQQVTLRCSPKSGHDTVSWYQQALGQGPQFIFQYYEEEERQRGNFPDRFSGHQFPNYSSELNVNALLLGDSALYLCASTTSRRYNEQFFGPGTRLTVL.

This clonotype was counted a few times. J is TRBJ2-3 and V is TRBV29-1; no firm D call. This CDR3 contains 13 residues. V was pared by 8 bases and J by 6 bases, with 18 bases between. Germline CDR1 SQVTM, CDR2 ANQGSEA. As DNA, the CDR3 is TGCAGCACTAACTACGGTTCGAGTGATACGCAGTATTTT. It specifies CSTNYGSSDTQYF.

There are many counts of this clonotype. The chain carries TRBV29-1 and TRBJ2-3; D could derive from TRBD1 or TRBD2 (5 bases each). Germline loops: CDR1 SQVTM, CDR2 ANQGSEA. V was pared by 5 bases and J by 2 bases, with 11 bases between. The CDR3 spans 13 residues. CDR3 nucleotides: TGCAGCGTTCTCGGGACGGCCACAGATACGCAGTATTTT. Protein: CSVLGTATDTQYF.

The CDR3 here is CASSVVLGTSGYNEQFF. Written as DNA, the CDR3 is TGTGCCAGCAGCGTAGTATTAGGGACTAGCGGATACAATGAGCAGTTCTTC. The V gene is TRBV9, the J gene TRBJ2-1; 11 bases line up with TRBD2. After removal of 0 bases from V and 4 bases from J, the junction contained 6 bases not matched to a gene. Germline CDR1 and CDR2: SGDLS and YYNGEE. The CDR3 has 17 amino acids.

The chain couples TRBV20-1 to TRBJ1-5; D call uncertain. The CDR3 consists of 13 residues. Trimming left V 5 bases short and J 4 bases short, with 12 bases between. The germline CDR1 and CDR2 sequences are DFQATT and SNEGSKA (reference sequence). The CDR3 region is CSAEPQENQPQHF. The CDR3 bases are TGCAGTGCTGAGCCACAAGAGAATCAGCCCCAGCATTTT.

In this sample, this clonotype turned up a few times. The chain combines TRBV20-1 with TRBJ2-5, with 11 bases aligning to TRBD2. V was pared by 5 bases and J by 2 bases, with 4 bases of the junction left unmatched. This CDR3 has 14 residues. The germline V gene encodes CDR1 DFQATT and CDR2 SNEGSKA (reference sequence). In DNA form, the CDR3 reads TGCAGTGCTGATGGACTAGCGGGTCAAGAGACCCAGTACTTC. This codes for CSADGLAGQETQYF.